The entry below describes one T cell receptor (beta chain). The V and J ends lost 0 bases and 0 bases respectively, with 9 bases between them. The CDR3 is made up of 16 amino acids. Germline CDR1 and CDR2: SGHRS and YFSETQ. The sample is drawn from a study of blood T cell repertoires in COVID-19. Overall study: Specimens from acute and convalescent COVID-19 originated in the United States, Italy and Spain. Sample material is recorded as cDNA or gDNA derived from T cells, B-cell-depleted T cells, or PBMCs.

Per the original methods: Estimation of nucleated cell counts relied on the amplification of reference gene primers. Sequencing used immunoSEQ multiplex PCR; TCRdb keeps in-frame clones, though not all of them. From that table come the V and J calls and clone size; the DNA was used to work out D and trimming. The sample holds over 30,000 clones, 87% seen once. The chain links TRBV5-1 to TRBJ2-2; TRBD1 might be the D (6 bases). The TCR comes from a man aged 80 or over with active COVID-19. Material: peripheral blood. DNA of the CDR3: TGCGCCAGCAGCTTGGTGGGGGCTTCGAACACCGGGGAGCTGTTTTTT. This sequence encodes CASSLVGASNTGELFF.